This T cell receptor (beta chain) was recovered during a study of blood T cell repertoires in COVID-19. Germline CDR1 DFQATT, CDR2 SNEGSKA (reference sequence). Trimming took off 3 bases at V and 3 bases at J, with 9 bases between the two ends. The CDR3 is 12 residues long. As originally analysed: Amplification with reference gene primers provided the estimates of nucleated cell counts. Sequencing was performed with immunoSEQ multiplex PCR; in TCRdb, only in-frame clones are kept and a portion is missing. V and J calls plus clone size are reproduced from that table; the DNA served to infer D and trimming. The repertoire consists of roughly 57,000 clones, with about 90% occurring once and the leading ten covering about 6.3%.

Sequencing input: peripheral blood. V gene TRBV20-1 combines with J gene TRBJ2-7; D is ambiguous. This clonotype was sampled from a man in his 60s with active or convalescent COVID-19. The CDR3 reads CSASNSIYEQYF. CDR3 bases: TGCAGTGCTAGTAACAGTATCTACGAGCAGTACTTC.